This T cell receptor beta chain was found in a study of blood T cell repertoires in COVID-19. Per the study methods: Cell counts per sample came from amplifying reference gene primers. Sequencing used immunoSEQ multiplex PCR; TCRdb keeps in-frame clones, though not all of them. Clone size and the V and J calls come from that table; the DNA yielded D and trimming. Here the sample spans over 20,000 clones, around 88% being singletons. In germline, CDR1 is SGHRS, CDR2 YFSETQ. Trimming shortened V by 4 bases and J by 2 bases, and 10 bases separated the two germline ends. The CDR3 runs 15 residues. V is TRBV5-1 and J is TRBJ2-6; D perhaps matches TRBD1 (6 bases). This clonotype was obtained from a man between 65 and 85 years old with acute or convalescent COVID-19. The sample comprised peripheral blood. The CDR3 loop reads CASSATGTGANVLTF. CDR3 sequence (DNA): TGCGCCAGCAGCGCAACAGGGACTGGGGCCAACGTCCTGACTTTC.